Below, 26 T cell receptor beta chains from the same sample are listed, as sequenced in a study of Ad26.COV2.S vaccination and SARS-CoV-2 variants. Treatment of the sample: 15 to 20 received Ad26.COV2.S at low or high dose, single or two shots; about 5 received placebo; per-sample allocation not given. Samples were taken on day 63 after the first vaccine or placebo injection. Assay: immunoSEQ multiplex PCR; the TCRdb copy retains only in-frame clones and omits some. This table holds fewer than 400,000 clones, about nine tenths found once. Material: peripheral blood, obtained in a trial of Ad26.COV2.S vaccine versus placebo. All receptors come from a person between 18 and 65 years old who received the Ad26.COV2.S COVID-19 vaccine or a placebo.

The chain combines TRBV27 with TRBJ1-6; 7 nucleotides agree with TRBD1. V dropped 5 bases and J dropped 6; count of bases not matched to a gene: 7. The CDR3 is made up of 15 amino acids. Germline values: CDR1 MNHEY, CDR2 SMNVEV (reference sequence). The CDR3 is CASSTGVNSNSPLHF. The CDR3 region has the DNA TGTGCCAGCAGTACAGGGGTTAATAGTAATTCACCCCTCCACTTT.

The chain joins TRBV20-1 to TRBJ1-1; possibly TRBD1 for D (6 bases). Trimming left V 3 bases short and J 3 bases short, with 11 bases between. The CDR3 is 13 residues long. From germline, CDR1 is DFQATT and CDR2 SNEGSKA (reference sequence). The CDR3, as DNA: TGCAGTGCTAGTGCAGGGGAGGACACTGAAGCTTTCTTT. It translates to CSASAGEDTEAFF.

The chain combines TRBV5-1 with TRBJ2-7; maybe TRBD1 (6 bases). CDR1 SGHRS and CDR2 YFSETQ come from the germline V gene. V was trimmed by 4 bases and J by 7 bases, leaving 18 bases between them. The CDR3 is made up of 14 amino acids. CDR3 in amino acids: CASSRATGRGEQYF. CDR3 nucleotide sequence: TGCGCCAGCAGCCGAGCGACAGGCCGCGGGGAGCAGTACTTC.

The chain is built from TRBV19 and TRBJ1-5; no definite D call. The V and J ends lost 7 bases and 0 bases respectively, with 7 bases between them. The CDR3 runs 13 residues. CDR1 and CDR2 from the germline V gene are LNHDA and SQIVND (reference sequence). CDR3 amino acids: CASTRGSNQPQHF. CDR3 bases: TGTGCCAGTACACGGGGTAGCAATCAGCCCCAGCATTTT.

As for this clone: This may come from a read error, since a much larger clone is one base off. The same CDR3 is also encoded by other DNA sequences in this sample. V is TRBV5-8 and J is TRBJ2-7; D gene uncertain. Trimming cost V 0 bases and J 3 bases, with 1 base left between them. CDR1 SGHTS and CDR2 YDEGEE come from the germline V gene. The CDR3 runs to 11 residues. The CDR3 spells CASSLVYEQYF. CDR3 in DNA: TGTGCCAGCAGCTTGGTCTACGAGCAGTACTTC.

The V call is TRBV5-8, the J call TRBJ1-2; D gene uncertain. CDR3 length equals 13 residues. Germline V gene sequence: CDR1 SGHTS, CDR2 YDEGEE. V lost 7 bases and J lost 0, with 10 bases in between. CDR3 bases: TGTGCCAGCTCCCTCAGCTCTAACTATGGCTACACCTTC. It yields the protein CASSLSSNYGYTF.

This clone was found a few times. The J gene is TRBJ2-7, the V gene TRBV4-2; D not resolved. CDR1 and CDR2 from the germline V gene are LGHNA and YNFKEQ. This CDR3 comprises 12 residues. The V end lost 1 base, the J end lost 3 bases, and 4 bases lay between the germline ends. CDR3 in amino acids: CASSQGGYEQYF. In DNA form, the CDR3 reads TGTGCCAGCAGCCAAGGGGGCTACGAGCAGTACTTC.

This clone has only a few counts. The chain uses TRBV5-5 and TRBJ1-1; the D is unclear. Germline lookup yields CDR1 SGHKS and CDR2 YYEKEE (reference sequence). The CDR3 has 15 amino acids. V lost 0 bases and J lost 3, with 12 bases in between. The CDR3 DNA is TGTGCCAGCAGCTTGGTGGTGTCGTGGGACACTGAAGCTTTCTTT. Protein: CASSLVVSWDTEAFF.

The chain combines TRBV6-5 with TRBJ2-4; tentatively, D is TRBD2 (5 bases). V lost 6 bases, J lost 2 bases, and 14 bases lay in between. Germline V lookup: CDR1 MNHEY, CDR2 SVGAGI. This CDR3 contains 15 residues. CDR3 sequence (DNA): TGTGCCAGCAGAGATCGAGGGCGGCCCAAAAACATTCAGTACTTC. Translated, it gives CASRDRGRPKNIQYF.

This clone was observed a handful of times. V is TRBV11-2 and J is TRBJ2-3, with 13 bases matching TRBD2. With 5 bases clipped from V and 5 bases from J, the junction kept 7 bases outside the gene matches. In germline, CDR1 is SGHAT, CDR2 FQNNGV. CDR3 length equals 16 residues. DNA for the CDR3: TGTGCCAGCAGCCCACTAGCGGGGGGGCGAAGAGATACGCAGTATTTT. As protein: CASSPLAGGRRDTQYF.

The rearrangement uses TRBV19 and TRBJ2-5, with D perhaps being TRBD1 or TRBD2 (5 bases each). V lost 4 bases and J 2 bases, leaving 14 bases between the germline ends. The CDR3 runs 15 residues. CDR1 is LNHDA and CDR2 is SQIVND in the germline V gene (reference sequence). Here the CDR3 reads CASSNDRDRQETQYF. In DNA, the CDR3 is TGTGCCAGTAGTAACGACCGGGACCGACAAGAGACCCAGTACTTC. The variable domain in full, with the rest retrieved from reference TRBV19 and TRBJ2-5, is DGGITQSPKYLFRKEGQNVTLSCEQNLNHDAMYWYRQDPGQGLRLIYYSQIVNDFQKGDIAEGYSVSREKKESFPLTVTSAQKNPTAFYLCASSNDRDRQETQYFGPGTRLLVL.

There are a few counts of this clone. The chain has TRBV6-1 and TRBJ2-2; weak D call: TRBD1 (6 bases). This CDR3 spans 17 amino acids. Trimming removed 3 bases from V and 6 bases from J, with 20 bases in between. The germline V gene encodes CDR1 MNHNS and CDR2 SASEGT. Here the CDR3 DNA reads TGTGCCAGCAGTGAGAACCCGGGACATACGGTCCCCGGGGAGCTGTTTTTT. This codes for CASSENPGHTVPGELFF.

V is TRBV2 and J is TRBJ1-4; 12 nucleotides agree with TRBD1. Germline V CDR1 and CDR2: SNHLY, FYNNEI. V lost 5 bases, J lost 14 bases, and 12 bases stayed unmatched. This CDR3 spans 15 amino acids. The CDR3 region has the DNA TGTGCCAGCAGTCCTAAACGGGACAGGGGGCTTTTTCTGTTTTTT. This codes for CASSPKRDRGLFLFF.

The chain's CDR3 is CASSLGGTGHNEQFF. DNA of the CDR3: TGTGCCAGCAGCTTAGGAGGGACAGGGCACAATGAGCAGTTCTTC. The rearrangement uses TRBV11-3 and TRBJ2-1, with 9 bases identical to TRBD1. J was trimmed by 5 bases and V by 1 base; bases with no gene match: 3. Looked up from germline, CDR1 is SGHNT and CDR2 is YENEEA. CDR3 length: 15 amino acids.

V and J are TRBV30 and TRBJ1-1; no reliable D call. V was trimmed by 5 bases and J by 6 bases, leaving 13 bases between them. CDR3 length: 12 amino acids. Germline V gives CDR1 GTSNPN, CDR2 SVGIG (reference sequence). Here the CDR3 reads CAWGTRRAEAFF. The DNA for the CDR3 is TGTGCCTGGGGCACTAGGCGTGCTGAAGCTTTCTTT.

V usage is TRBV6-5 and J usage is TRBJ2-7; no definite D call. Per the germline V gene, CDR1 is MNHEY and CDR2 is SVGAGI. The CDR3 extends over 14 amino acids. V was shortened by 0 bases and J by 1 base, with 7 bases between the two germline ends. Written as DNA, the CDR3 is TGTGCCAGCAGTTACTCGGGAATTTCCTACGAGCAGTACTTC. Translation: CASSYSGISYEQYF.

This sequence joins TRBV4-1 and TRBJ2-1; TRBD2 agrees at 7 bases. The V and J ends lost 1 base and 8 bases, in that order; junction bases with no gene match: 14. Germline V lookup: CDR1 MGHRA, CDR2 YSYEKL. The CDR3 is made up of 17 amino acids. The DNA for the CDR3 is TGCGCCAGCAGCCAAGTTGGGGGGGGTCGAATTGTTGATGAGCAGTTCTTC. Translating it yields CASSQVGGGRIVDEQFF.

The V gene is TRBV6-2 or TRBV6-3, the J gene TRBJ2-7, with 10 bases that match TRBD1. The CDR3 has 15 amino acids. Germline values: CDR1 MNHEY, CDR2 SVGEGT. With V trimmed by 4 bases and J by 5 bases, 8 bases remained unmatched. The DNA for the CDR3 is TGTGCCAGCAGTTCCGCCGGGACAGGGGAAAACGAGCAGTACTTC. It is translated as CASSSAGTGENEQYF.

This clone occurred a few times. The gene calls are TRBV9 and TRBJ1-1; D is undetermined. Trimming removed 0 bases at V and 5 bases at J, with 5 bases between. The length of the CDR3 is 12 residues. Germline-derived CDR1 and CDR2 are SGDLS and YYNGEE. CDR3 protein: CASSVVRTEAFF. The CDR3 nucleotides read TGTGCCAGCAGCGTAGTTCGGACTGAAGCTTTCTTT.

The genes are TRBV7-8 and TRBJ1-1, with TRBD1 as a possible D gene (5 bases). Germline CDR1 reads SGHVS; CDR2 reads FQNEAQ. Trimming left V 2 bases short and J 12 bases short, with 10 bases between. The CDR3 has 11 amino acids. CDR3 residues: CASSLSGPPFF. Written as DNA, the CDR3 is TGTGCCAGCAGCTTATCAGGGCCGCCTTTCTTT.

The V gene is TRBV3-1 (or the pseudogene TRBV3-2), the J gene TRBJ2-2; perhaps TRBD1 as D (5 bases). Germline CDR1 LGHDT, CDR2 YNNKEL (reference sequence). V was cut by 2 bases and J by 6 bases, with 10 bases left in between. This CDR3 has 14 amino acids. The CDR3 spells CASSQSSGPGELFF. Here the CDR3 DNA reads TGTGCCAGCAGCCAAAGTTCAGGGCCCGGGGAGCTGTTTTTT.

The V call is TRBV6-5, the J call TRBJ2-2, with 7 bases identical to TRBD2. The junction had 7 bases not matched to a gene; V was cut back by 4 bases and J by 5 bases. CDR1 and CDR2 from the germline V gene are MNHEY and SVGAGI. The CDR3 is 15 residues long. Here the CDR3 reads CASSSGRRGTGELFF. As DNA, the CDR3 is TGTGCCAGCAGTTCAGGAAGGCGGGGGACCGGGGAGCTGTTTTTT.

CDR3 nucleotide sequence: TGCGCCAGCAGCCGATTAGGGGGCGGTAGCACAGATACGCAGTATTTT. This sequence encodes CASSRLGGGSTDTQYF. The V call is TRBV4-3, the J call TRBJ2-3; 7 bases agree with TRBD1. Germline CDR1 LGHNA, CDR2 YSLEER. Trimming at V came to 4 bases and at J to 0 bases, leaving 7 bases not matched to a gene. CDR3 size: 16 residues.

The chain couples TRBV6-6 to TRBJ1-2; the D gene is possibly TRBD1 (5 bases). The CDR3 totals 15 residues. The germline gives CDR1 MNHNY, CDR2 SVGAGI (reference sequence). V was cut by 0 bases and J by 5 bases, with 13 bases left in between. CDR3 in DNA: TGTGCCAGCAGTTACTCGACGGGACCGAGATATGGCTACACCTTC. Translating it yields CASSYSTGPRYGYTF.

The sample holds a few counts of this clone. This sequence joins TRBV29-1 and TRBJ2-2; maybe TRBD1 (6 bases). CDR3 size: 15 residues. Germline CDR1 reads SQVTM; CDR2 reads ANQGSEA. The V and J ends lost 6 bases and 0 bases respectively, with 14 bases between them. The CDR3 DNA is TGCAGCGTCAAATCTACAGGGACGAACACCGGGGAGCTGTTTTTT. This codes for CSVKSTGTNTGELFF.

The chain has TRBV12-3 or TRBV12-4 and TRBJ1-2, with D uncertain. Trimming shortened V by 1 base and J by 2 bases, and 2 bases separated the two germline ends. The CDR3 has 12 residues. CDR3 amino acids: CASSLENYGYTF. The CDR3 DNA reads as TGTGCCAGCAGTTTAGAAAACTATGGCTACACCTTC.